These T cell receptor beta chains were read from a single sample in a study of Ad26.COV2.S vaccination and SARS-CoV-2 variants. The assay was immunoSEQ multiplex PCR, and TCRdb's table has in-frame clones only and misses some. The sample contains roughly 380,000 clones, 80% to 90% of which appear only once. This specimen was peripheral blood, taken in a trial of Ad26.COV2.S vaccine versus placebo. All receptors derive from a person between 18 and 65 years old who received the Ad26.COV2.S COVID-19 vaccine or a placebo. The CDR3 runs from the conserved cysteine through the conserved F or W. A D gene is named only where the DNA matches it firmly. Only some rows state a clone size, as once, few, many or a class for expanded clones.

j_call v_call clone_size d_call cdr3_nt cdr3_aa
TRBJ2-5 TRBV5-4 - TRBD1 TGTGCCAGCAGCTTGGGACAGGGGGCTTCAGAGACCCAGTACTTC CASSLGQGASETQYF
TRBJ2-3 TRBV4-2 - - TGTGCCAGCAGCCAAGACACTCCAGCGGTGAACACAGATACGCAGTATTTT CASSQDTPAVNTDTQYF
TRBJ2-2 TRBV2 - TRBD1 TGTGCCAATCAGGGGGCAGGCGGGGAGCTGTTTTTT CANQGAGGELFF
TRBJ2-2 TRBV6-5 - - TGTGCCAGCAGTTACTATGCGGGGGCCGCCGGGGAGCTGTTTTTT CASSYYAGAAGELFF
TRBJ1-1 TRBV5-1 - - TGCGCCAGCAGCTTGGGGGGGCAAAACACTGAAGCTTTCTTT CASSLGGQNTEAFF
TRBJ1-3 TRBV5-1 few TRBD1 TGCGCCAGCAAGGGGCTTGCTACAGGGGAGGACACCATATATTTT CASKGLATGEDTIYF
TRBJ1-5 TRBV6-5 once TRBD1 TGTGCCAGCACCCAGACAGGGGACGGCAATCAGCCCCAGCATTTT CASTQTGDGNQPQHF
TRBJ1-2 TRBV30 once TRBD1 TGTGCCTGGACACGACAGGGGGCCTATGGCTACACCTTC CAWTRQGAYGYTF
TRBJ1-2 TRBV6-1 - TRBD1 TGTGCCAGCAGTGCCGGGGTTTGGGGACAGGGAGATGGCTACACCTTC CASSAGVWGQGDGYTF
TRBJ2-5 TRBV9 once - TGTGCCAGCAGCGTAGCTCCCACCCGGTCAGAGACCCAGTACTTC CASSVAPTRSETQYF
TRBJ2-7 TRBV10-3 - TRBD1 TGTGCCATCAGGCAGCAGGGGGTTAGCTCCTACGAGCAGTACTTC CAIRQQGVSSYEQYF
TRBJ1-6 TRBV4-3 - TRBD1 TGCGCCAGCAGCCAAGACCCCAGGACAGGGGGGAATTCACCCCTCCACTTT CASSQDPRTGGNSPLHF
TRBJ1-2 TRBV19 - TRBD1 TGTGCCAGTAGTATACGGACAGGGTTAAGCGTTGGCTACACCTTC CASSIRTGLSVGYTF
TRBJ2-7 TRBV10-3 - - TGTGCCATCAGTGAGGGCGGTACTAGCTCCTACGAGCAGTACTTC CAISEGGTSSYEQYF
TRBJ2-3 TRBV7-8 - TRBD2 TGTGCCAGCAGCTTACGGTTAGCGGGACGCACAGATACGCAGTATTTT CASSLRLAGRTDTQYF
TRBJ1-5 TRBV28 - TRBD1 TGTGCCAGCAGTAGTGGACAGGGAGGGGGTCAGCCCCAGCATTTT CASSSGQGGGQPQHF
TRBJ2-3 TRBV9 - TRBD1 TGTGCCAGCAGCGTAGCCCTGGACAGGGGAGGGGATACGCAGTATTTT CASSVALDRGGDTQYF
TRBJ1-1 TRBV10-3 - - TGTGCCATCAGTGCTCGAGGGGGCACTGAAGCTTTCTTT CAISARGGTEAFF
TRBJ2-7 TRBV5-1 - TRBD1 TGCGCCAGCAGCTTTCAGGGACAGGGGAGGGACGAGCAGTACTTC CASSFQGQGRDEQYF
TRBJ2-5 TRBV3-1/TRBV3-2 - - TGTGCCAGCAGGACAACAGGTTTGGGGGAAGAGACCCAGTACTTC CASRTTGLGEETQYF
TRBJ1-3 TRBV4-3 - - TGCGCCAGCAGCCAAGACGACAACTCTGGAAACACCATATATTTT CASSQDDNSGNTIYF
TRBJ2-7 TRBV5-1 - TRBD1 TGCGCCAGCAGCTTATCCCCGGGACAGGGGAGTTTCGAGCAGTACTTC CASSLSPGQGSFEQYF
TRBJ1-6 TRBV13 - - TGTGCCAGCAGCTTAGGCGGCGGGGCCCTCCACTTT CASSLGGGALHF
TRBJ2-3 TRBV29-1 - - TGCAGCGTCCCTCACCCTACCGCTAGCACAGATACGCAGTATTTT CSVPHPTASTDTQYF
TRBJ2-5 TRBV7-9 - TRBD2 TGTGCCAGCAGCTTAGCAGCTAGCGGGGGCCTAGAGACCCAGTACTTC CASSLAASGGLETQYF
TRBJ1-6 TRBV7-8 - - TGTGCCAGCAGGGTTAACAGGAGCTCCTATAATTCACCCCTCCACTTT CASRVNRSSYNSPLHF
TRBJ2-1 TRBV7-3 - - TGTGCCAGCAGCTTAGAATTGGGTGAGCAGTTCTTC CASSLELGEQFF
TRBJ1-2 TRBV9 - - TGTGCCAGCAGGAACGGGACGGGGCCCCTTAACTATGGCTACACCTTC CASRNGTGPLNYGYTF
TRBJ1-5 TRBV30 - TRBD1 TGTGCCTGGAGAGGGGGCTCTGGGTCGGGACAGCCCCAGCATTTT CAWRGGSGSGQPQHF
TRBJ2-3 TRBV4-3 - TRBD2 TGCGCCAGCAGCCCCCGGACTAGCGGAAACACAGATACGCAGTATTTT CASSPRTSGNTDTQYF
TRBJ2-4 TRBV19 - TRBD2 TGTGCCAGTAGTATAGCTAGCGGGATTCTAGCCAAAAACATTCAGTACTTC CASSIASGILAKNIQYF
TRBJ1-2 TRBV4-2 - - TGTGCCAGCAGCCAAGGGTCTGGTCAGGGCTATGGCTACACCTTC CASSQGSGQGYGYTF
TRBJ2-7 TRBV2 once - TGTGCCAGCAGTGTCGGAGGGCTTCGCATAGGGGACGAGCAGTACTTC CASSVGGLRIGDEQYF
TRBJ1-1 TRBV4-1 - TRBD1 TGCGCCAGCAGCCACCCGGGACAGGGAAACACTGAAGCTTTCTTT CASSHPGQGNTEAFF
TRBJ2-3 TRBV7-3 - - TGTGCCAGCAGCGCCCTCTCTCCTAGCACAGATACGCAGTATTTT CASSALSPSTDTQYF
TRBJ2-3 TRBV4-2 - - TGTGCCAGCAGCCCCCGCACAGATACGCAGTATTTT CASSPRTDTQYF
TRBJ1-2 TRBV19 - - TGTGCCAGTACTGCGGGGGAAAGATTTTATGGCTACACCTTC CASTAGERFYGYTF
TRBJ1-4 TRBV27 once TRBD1 TGTGCCAGCAGTTTCTACTCGGGACAGGGGGGTGAAAAACTGTTTTTT CASSFYSGQGGEKLFF
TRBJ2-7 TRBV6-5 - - TGTGCCAGCAGTTTAGACTTGACAGTCACACCCCACGAGCAGTACTTC CASSLDLTVTPHEQYF
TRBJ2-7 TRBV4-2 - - TGTGCCAGCAGCCGGCGTGGGGCAGGGAGCTACGAGCAGTACTTC CASSRRGAGSYEQYF
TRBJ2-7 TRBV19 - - TGTGCCAGTAGTGGCCCGGTTGGCCCTTACGAGCAGTACTTC CASSGPVGPYEQYF
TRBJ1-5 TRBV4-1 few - TGCGCCAGCAGCCAAACTCCACTACGGGGTCTCTCGCAGCCCCAGCATTTT CASSQTPLRGLSQPQHF
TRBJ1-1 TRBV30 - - TGTGCCTGCCCCGGGACAAGGAACACTGAAGCTTTCTTT CACPGTRNTEAFF
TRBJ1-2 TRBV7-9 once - TGTGCCAGCAGCTTAGCGGAATCTAACTATGGCTACACCTTC CASSLAESNYGYTF
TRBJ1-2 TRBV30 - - TGTGCCTGGAGTGTAGAGTTGGGTGGCTACACCTTC CAWSVELGGYTF
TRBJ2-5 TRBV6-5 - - TGTGCCAGCAGTCAGGGACTCGGAGAGACCCAGTACTTC CASSQGLGETQYF
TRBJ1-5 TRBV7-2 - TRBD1 TGTGCCAGCAGCTTAGAAGGGGGCGGCAATCAGCCCCAGCATTTT CASSLEGGGNQPQHF
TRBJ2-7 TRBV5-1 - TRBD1 TGCGCCAGCAGAGGACAGGGGCCCTACGAGCAGTACTTC CASRGQGPYEQYF
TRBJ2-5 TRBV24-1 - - TGTGCCACCAGTGACCCTGGGACAGCGGGGCAAGAGACCCAGTACTTC CATSDPGTAGQETQYF
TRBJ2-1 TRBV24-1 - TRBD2 TGTGCCACCAGTGATCAGAAGACCGGGACTAGCGGTTCGAATGAGCAGTTCTTC CATSDQKTGTSGSNEQFF
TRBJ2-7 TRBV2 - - TGTGCCAGCATCATTGAGCAGGGATTAGGTTACGAGCAGTACTTC CASIIEQGLGYEQYF
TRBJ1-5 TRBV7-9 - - TGTGCCAGCAGCTTAGGCGGAGGTCAGCCCCAGCATTTT CASSLGGGQPQHF
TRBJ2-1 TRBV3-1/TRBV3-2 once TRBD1 TGTGCCAGCAGCCAGGAGGTGACAGGGGTGAACAATGAGCAGTTCTTC CASSQEVTGVNNEQFF
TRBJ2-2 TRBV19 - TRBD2 TGTGCCAGTAGTATTACTAGCGGGGGTCTCACCGGGGAGCTGTTTTTT CASSITSGGLTGELFF